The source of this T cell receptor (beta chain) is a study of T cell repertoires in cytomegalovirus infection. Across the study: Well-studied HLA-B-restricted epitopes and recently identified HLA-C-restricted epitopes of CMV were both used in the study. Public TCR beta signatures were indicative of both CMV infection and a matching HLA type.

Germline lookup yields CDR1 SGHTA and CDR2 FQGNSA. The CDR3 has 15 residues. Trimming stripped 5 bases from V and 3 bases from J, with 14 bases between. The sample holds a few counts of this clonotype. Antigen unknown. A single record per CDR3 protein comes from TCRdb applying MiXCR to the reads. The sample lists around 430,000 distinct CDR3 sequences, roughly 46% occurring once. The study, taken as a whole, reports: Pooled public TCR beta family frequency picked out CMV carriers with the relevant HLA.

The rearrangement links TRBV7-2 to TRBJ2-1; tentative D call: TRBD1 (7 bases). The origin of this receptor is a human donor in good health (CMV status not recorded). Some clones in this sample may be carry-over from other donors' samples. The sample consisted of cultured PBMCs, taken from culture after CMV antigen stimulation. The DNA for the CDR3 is TGTGCCAGCAGCCCAGGGGGGCCAGGCTACAATGAGCAGTTCTTC. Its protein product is CASSPGGPGYNEQFF. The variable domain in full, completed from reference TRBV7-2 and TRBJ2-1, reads GAGVSQSPSNKVTEKGKDVELRCDPISGHTALYWYRQSLGQGLEFLIYFQGNSAPDKSGLPSDRFSAERTGGSVSTLTIQRTQQEDSAVYLCASSPGGPGYNEQFFGPGTRLTVL.